In this sample, the clone carrying this T cell receptor (beta chain) turned up a few times. This sample is part of a study of blood T cell repertoires in COVID-19. Study-level background: Some COVID-19 samples were acute and others convalescent; all came from the United States, Italy and Spain. T cells, B-cell-depleted T cells, or PBMCs supplied cDNA or gDNA.

Original processing notes: Scientists estimated how many nucleated cells there were by amplifying reference gene primers. Data came from immunoSEQ multiplex PCR; TCRdb stores just in-frame clones and leaves some out. D and trimming were read from the DNA, whereas the V and J calls and clone size are those reported in that table. Counted here are about 67,000 clones, roughly 73% occurring once; the ten biggest clones make up around 5.9%. V shed 0 bases and J shed 1 base, with 12 bases lying between them. This CDR3 has 16 residues. The germline V gene encodes CDR1 LGHNA and CDR2 YSLEER. The chain links TRBV4-3 to TRBJ1-2, with D tentatively TRBD1 (5 bases). The clonotype was recovered from a woman aged 55 to 70 with acute or convalescent COVID-19. Sequencing was performed on peripheral blood. CDR3 nucleotides: TGCGCCAGCAGCCAAGACGATCCGGGACTTAACTATGGCTACACCTTC. Translation gives CASSQDDPGLNYGYTF.